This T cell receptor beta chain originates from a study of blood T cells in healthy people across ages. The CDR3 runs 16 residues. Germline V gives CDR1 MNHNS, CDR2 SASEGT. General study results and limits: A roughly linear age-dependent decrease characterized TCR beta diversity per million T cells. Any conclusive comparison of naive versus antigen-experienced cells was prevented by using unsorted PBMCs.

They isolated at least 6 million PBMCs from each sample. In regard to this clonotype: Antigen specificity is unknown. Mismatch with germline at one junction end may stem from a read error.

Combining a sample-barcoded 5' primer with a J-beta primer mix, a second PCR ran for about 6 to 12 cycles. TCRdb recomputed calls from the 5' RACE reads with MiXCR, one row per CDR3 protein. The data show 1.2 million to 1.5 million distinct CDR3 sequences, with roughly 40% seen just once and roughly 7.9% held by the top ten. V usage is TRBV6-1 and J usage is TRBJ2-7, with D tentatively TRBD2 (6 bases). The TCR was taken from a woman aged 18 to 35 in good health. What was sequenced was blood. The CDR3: CASRRPTSGLSYELYF. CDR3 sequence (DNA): TGTGCCAGCAGAAGGCCAACGAGCGGGCTTTCCTACGAGCTGTACTTC.